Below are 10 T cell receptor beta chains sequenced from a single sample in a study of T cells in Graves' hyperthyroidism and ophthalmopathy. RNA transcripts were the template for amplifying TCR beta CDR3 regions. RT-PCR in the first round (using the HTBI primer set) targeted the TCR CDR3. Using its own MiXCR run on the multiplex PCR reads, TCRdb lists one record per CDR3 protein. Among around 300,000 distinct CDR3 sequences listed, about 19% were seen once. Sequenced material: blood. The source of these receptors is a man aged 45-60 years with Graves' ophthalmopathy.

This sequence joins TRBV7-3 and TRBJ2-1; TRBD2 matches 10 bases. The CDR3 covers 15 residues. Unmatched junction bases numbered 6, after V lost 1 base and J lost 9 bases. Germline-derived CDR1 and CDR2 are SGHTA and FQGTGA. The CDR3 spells CASSLNSGRKGEQFF. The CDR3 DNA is TGTGCCAGCAGCTTAAATAGCGGGAGGAAGGGTGAGCAGTTCTTC.

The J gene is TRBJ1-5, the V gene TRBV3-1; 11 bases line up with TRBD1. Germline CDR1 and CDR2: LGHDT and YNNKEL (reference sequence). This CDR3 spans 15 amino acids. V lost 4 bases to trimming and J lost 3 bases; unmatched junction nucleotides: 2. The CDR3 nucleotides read TGTGCCAGCAGCCGGGACAGGGGGTTCAATCAGCCCCAGCATTTT. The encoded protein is CASSRDRGFNQPQHF.

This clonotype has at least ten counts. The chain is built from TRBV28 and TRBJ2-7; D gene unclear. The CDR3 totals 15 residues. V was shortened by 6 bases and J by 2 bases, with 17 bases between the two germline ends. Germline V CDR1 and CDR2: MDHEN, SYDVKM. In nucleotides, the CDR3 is TGTGCCAGCAGAAAGCCCCTGGGTGGTGCCTACGAGCAGTACTTC. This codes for CASRKPLGGAYEQYF.

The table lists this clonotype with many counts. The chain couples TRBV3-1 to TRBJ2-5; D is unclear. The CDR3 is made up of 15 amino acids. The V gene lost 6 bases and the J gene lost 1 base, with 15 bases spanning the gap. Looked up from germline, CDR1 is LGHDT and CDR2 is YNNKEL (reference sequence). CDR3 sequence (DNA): TGTGCCAGCAGACCCCGGAGTTGGGGCCAAGAGACCCAGTACTTC. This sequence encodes CASRPRSWGQETQYF.

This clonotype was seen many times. The CDR3 DNA reads TGTGCCAGCAGCCCCCCGGGACAGCAAGAGACCCAGTACTTC. Translated: CASSPPGQQETQYF. The chain has TRBV12-3 or TRBV12-4 and TRBJ2-5; the match to TRBD1 covers 7 bases. This CDR3 has 14 amino acids. V lost 6 bases to trimming and J lost 2 bases; unmatched junction nucleotides: 6.

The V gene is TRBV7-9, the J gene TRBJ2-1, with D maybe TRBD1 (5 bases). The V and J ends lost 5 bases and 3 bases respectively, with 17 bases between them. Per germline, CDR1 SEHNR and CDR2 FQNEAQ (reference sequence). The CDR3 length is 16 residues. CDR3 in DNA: TGTGCCAGCAGCCCACCGGACACTGTTTTCTACAATGAGCAGTTCTTC. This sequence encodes CASSPPDTVFYNEQFF.

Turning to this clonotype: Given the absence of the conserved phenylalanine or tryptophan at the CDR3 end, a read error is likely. The CDR3 DNA follows: TGCGCCAGCAGCTTACGAAGCTATGGCTACACCTCC. It yields the protein CASSLRSYGYTS. This sequence joins TRBV5-1 and TRBJ1-2, with D unresolved. This CDR3 is built from 12 residues. Trimming stripped 2 bases from V and 4 bases from J, with 6 bases between. Germline-derived CDR1 and CDR2 are SGHRS and YFSETQ.

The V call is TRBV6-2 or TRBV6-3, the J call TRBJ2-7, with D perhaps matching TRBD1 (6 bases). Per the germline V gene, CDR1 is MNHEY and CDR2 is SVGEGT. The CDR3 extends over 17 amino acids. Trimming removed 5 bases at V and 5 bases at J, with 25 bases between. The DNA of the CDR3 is TGTGCCAGCAGTCTAACGCTCGGGGACACCACTCCCCACGAGCAGTACTTC. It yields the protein CASSLTLGDTTPHEQYF.

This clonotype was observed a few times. In DNA, the CDR3 is TGTGCCACCAGTGCGGGGCTAGCGGGAGTAAGAGAGCAGTACTTC. This codes for CATSAGLAGVREQYF. V and J are TRBV24-1 and TRBJ2-7; 10 bases fit TRBD2. J gave up 7 bases and V 5 bases, and 10 bases lay outside the gene matches. CDR1 is KGHDR and CDR2 is SFDVKD in the germline V gene. This CDR3 comprises 15 residues.

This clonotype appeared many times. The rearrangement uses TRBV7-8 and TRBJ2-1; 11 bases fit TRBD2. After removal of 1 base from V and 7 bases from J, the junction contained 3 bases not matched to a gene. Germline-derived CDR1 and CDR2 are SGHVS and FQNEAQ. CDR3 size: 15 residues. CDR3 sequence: CASSLGVAGGNEQFF. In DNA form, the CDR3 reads TGTGCCAGCAGCTTAGGAGTAGCGGGAGGGAATGAGCAGTTCTTC.